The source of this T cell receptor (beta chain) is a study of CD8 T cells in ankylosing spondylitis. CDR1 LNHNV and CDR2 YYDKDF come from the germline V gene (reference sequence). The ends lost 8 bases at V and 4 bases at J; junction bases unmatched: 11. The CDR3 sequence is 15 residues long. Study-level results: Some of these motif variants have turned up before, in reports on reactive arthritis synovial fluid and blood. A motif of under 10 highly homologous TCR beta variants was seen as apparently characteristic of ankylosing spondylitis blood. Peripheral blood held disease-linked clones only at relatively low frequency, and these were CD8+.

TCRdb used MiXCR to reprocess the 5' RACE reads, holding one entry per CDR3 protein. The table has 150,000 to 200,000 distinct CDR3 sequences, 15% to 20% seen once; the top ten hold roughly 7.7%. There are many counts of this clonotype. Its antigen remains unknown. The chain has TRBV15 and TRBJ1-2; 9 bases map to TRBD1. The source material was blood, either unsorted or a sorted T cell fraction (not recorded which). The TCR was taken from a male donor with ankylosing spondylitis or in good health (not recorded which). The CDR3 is CATELLQGAGYGYTF. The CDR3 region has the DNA TGTGCCACCGAACTTTTACAGGGGGCCGGCTATGGCTACACCTTC.